This T cell receptor beta chain came from a study of control samples from healthy donors and cancer patients. This CDR3 region has 13 residues. The V and J ends lost 3 bases and 9 bases respectively, with 12 bases between them. The germline V gene encodes CDR1 LNHNV and CDR2 YYDKDF (reference sequence). Produced via immunoSEQ multiplex PCR; TCRdb's table is partial and in-frame only. This sample has roughly 130,000 clones, with 75% to 95% found just once. The table lists this clone with a count of one. The sequencing sample was made of blood. The chain carries TRBV15 and TRBJ1-3; the D is unclear. This clonotype was sampled from a man aged 18 to 35 in good health. The CDR3 loop is CATSSRSWGTIYF. The CDR3 nucleotides read TGTGCCACCAGCAGTCGATCTTGGGGCACCATATATTTT.